This T cell receptor beta chain was identified in a study of identical twins. Broader study findings: The study found that models underestimated out-of-frame TCR alpha sharing in monozygotic twins. Researchers caution that invariant MAIT and iNKT cells could partly confound zero-insertion analyses.

TCRdb recomputed calls from the 5' RACE reads with MiXCR, one row per CDR3 protein. The repertoire holds about 210,000 distinct CDR3 sequences, with about a tenth as singletons. Points on this clonotype: The antigen is not known.

The germline gives CDR1 MNHEY, CDR2 SMNVEV (reference sequence). The ends were cut back, 4 bases at V and 4 bases at J, with 17 bases in the middle. This CDR3 region has 16 residues. Sequencing used memory (CD45RO+) T cells sorted from blood. The chain uses TRBV27 and TRBJ2-1, with D perhaps matching TRBD2 (6 bases). The TCR originated in a woman under 30 in good health. DNA of the CDR3: TGTGCCAGCAGTTCCCCAAGCGGGTGGGGGTACAATGAGCAGTTCTTC. Translating it yields CASSSPSGWGYNEQFF.